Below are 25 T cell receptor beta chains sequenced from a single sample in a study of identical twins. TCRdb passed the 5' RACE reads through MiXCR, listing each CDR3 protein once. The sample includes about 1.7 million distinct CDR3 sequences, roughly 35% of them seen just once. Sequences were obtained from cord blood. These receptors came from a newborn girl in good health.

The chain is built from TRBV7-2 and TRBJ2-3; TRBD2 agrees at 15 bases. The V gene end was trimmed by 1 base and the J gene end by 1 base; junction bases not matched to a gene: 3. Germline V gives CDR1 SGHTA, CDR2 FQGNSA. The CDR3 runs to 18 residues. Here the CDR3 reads CASSLGTSGGAGTDTQYF. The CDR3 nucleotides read TGTGCCAGCAGCTTAGGGACTAGCGGGGGGGCTGGCACAGATACGCAGTATTTT.

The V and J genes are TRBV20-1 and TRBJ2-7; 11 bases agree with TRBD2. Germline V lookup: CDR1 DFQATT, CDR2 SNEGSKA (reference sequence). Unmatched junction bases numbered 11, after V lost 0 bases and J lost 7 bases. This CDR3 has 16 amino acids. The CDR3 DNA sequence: TGCAGTGCTAGAGATTTTCAGGGACTAGCGGTGTCAGAGCAGTACTTC. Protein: CSARDFQGLAVSEQYF.

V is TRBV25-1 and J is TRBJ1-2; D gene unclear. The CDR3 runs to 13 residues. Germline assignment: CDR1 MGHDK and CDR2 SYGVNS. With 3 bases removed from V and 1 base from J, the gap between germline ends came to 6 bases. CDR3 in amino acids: CASSDRFNYGYTF. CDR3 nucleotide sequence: TGTGCCAGCAGTGATCGGTTTAACTATGGCTACACCTTC.

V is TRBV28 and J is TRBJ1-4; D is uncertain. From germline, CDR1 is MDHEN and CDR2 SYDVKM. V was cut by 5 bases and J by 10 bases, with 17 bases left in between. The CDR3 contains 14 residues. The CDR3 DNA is TGTGCCAGCAGTCGGATCTCCCTCCCTGCAAAACTGTTTTTT. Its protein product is CASSRISLPAKLFF.

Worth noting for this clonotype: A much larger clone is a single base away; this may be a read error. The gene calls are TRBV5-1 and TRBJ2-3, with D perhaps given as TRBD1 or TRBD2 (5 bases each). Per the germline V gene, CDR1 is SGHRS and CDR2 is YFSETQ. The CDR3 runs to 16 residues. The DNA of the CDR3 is TGCGCCAGCAGCTTGTTCCCCCGGGGCAGAACAGGTACGCAGTATTTT. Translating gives CASSLFPRGRTGTQYF. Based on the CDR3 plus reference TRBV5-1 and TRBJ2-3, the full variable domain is KAGVTQTPRYLIKTRGQQVTLSCSPISGHRSVSWYQQTPGQGLQFLFEYFSETQRNKGNFPGRFSGRQFSNSRSEMNVSTLELGDSALYLCASSLFPRGRTGTQYFGPGTRLTVL.

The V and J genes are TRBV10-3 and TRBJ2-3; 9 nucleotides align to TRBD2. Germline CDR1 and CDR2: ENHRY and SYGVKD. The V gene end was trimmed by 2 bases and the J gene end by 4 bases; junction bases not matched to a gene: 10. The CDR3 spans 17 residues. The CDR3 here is CAISEPGASGEADTQYF. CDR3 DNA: TGTGCCATCAGTGAGCCGGGGGCTAGCGGGGAAGCAGATACGCAGTATTTT.

DNA of the CDR3: TGTGCCAGCAGTTGGCGACTAGCGGGCGGGGAGCTGTTTTTT. Its translation: CASSWRLAGGELFF. V and J are TRBV11-2 and TRBJ2-2, with 10 bases lining up with TRBD2. Germline V gives CDR1 SGHAT, CDR2 FQNNGV. Losses at the gene ends were 6 bases for V and 7 bases for J; bases not matched to a gene: 5. The CDR3 covers 14 residues.

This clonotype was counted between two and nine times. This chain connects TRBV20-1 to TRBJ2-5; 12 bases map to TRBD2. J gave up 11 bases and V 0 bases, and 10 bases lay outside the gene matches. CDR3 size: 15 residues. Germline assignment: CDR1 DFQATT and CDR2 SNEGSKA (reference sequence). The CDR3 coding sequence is TGCAGTGCTAGAGATCCTAGCGGGGGGGCCAATGAGCAGTACTTC. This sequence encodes CSARDPSGGANEQYF.

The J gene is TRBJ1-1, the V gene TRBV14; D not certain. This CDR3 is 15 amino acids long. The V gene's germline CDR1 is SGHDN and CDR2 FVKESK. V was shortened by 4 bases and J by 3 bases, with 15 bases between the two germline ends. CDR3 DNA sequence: TGTGCCAGCAGCCCCCTACTTATGTGGGACACTGAAGCTTTCTTT. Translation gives CASSPLLMWDTEAFF. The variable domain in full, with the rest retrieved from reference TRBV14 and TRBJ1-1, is EAGVTQFPSHSVIEKGQTVTLRCDPISGHDNLYWYRRVMGKEIKFLLHFVKESKQDESGMPNNRFLAERTGGTYSTLKVQPAELEDSGVYFCASSPLLMWDTEAFFGQGTRLTVV.

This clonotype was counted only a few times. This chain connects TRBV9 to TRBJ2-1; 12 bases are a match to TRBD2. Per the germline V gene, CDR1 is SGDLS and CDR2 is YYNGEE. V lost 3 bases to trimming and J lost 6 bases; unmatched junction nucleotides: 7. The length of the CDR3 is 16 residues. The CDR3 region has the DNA TGTGCCAGCAGCGCAGGTAGGACTAGCGGGATCAATGAGCAGTTCTTC. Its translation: CASSAGRTSGINEQFF.

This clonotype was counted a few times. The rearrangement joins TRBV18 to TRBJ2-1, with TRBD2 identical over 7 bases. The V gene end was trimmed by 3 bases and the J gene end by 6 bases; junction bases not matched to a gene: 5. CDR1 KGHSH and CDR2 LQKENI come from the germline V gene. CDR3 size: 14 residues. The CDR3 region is CASSPGLPFNEQFF. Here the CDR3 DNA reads TGTGCCAGCTCACCGGGACTACCCTTCAATGAGCAGTTCTTC.

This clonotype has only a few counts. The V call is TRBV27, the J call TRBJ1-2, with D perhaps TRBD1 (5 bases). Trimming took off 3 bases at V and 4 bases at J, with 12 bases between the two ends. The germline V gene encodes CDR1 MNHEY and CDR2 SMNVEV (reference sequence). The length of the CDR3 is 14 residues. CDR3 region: CASSLGTDPYGYTF. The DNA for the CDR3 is TGTGCCAGCAGTTTGGGGACGGACCCCTATGGCTACACCTTC.

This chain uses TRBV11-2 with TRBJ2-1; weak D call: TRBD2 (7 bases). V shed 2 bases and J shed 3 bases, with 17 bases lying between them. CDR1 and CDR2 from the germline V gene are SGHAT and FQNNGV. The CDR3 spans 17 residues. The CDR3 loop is CASSLSWGGQDYNEQFF. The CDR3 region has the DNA TGTGCCAGCAGCTTATCCTGGGGGGGGCAAGACTACAATGAGCAGTTCTTC.

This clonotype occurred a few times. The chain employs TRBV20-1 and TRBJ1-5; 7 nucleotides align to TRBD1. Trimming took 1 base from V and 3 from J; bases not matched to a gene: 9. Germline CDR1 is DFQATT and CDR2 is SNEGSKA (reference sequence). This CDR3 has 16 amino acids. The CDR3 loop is CSARVQVGQVNQPQHF. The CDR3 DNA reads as TGCAGTGCTAGAGTCCAGGTCGGACAGGTCAATCAGCCCCAGCATTTT.

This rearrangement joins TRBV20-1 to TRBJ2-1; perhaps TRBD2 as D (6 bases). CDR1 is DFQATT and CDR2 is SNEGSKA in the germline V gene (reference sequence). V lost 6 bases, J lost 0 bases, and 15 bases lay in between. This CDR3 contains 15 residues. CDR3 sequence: CSAGGLRLSYNEQFF. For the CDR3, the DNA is TGCAGTGCCGGGGGACTCCGCCTCTCCTACAATGAGCAGTTCTTC.

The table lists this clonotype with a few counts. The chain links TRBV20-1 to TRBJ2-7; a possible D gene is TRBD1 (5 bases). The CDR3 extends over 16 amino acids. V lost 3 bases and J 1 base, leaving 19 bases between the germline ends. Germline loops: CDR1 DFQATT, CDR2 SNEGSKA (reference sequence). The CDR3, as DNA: TGCAGTGCTAGGGTGGGGCAGGTCCGAAAATCCTACGAGCAGTACTTC. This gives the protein CSARVGQVRKSYEQYF.

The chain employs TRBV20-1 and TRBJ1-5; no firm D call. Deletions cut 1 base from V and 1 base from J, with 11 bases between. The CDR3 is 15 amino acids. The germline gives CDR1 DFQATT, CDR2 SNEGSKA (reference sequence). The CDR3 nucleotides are TGCAGTGCTAGAGGAGAGGGCCTCAGCAATCAGCCCCAGCATTTT. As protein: CSARGEGLSNQPQHF.

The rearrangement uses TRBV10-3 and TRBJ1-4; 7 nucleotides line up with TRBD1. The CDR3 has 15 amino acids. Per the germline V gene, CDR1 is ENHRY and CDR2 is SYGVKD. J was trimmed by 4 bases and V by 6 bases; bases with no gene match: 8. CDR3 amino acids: CAIRETGRVNEKLFF. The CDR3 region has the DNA TGTGCCATCAGGGAGACAGGGCGGGTTAATGAAAAACTGTTTTTT.

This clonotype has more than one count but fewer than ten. This CDR3 reads CSSIPSYATGANVLTF. CDR3 DNA sequence: TGCAGTTCGATTCCCTCCTACGCAACGGGGGCCAACGTCCTGACTTTC. J is TRBJ2-6 and V is TRBV20-1; D is ambiguous. V was cut by 8 bases and J by 4 bases, with 21 bases left in between. This CDR3 has 16 amino acids. Germline V gives CDR1 DFQATT, CDR2 SNEGSKA (reference sequence).

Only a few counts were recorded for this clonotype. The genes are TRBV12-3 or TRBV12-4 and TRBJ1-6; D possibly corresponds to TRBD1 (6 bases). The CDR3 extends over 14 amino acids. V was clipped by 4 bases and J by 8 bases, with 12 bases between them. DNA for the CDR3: TGTGCCAGCAGTTGGGGGGGGGCTGATTCACCCCTCCACTTT. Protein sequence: CASSWGGADSPLHF.

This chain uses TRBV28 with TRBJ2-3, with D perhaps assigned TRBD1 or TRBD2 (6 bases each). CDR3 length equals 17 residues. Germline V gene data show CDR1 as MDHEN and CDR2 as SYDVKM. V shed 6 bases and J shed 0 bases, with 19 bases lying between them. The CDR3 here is CASRFLRGAFSTDTQYF. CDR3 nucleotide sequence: TGTGCCAGCAGGTTTCTTAGGGGGGCTTTTAGCACAGATACGCAGTATTTT.

CDR3 in DNA: TGTGCCAGCAGGTTCGGGGGGCCAACTGAAGCTTTCTTT. Amino acid sequence: CASRFGGPTEAFF. The J gene is TRBJ1-1, the V gene TRBV12-3 or TRBV12-4; tentatively, D is TRBD1 (6 bases). CDR3 length: 13 amino acids. V shed 6 bases and J shed 5 bases, with 13 bases lying between them.

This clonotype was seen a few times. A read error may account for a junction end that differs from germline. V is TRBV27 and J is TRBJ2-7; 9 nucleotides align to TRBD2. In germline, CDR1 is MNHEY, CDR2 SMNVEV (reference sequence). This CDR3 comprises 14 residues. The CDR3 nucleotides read TGTTCCAGCAGCTTTAGCGGGAGCTCCTACGAGCAGTACTTC. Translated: CSSSFSGSSYEQYF.

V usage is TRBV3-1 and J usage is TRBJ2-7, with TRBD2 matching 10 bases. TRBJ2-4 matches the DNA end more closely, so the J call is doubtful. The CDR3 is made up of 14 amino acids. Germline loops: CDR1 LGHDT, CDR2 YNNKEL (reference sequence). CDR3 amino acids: CASSQGLAGDIQYF. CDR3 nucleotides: TGTGCCAGCAGCCAAGGCCTAGCGGGGGACATTCAGTACTTC.

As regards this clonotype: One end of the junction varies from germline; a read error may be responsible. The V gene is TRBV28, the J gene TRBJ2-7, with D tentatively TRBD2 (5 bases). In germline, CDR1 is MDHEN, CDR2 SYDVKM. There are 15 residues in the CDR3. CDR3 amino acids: CACSPTTAHTYEQYF. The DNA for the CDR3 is TGTGCCTGCAGTCCGACTACCGCACATACCTACGAGCAGTACTTC. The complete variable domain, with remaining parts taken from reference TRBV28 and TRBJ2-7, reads DVKVTQSSRYLVKRTGEKVFLECVQDMDHENMFWYRQDPGLGLRLIYFSYDVKMKEKGDIPEGYSVSREKKERFSLILESASTNQTSMYLCACSPTTAHTYEQYFGPGTRLTVT.